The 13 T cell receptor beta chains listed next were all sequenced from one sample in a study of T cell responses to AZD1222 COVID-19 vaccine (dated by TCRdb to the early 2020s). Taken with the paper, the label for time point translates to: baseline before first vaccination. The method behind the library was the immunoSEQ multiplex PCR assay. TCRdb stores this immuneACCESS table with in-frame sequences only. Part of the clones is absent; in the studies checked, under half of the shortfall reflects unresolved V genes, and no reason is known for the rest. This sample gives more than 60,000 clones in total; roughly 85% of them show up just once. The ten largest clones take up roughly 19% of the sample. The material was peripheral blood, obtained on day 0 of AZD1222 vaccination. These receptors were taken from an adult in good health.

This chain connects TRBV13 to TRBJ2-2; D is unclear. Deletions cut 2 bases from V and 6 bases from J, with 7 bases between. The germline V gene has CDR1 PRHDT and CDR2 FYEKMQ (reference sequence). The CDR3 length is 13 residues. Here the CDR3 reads CASSLSRPGELFF. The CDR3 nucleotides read TGTGCCAGCAGCTTATCCCGCCCCGGGGAGCTGTTTTTT. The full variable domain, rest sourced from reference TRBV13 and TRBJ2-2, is AAGVIQSPRHLIKEKRETATLKCYPIPRHDTVYWYQQGPGQDPQFLISFYEKMQSDKGSIPDRFSAQQFSDYHSELNMSSLELGDSALYFCASSLSRPGELFFGEGSRLTVL.

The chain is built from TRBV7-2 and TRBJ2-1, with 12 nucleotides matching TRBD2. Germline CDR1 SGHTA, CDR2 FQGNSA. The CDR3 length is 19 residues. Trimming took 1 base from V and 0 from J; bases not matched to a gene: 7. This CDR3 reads CASSLGLAGAQSSYNEQFF. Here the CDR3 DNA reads TGTGCCAGCAGCTTAGGACTAGCGGGGGCGCAGAGCTCCTACAATGAGCAGTTCTTC.

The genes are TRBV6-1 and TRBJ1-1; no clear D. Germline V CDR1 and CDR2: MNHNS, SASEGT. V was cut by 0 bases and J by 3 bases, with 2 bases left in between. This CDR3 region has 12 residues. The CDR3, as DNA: TGTGCCAGCAGTGAAGCATACACTGAAGCTTTCTTT. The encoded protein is CASSEAYTEAFF.

CDR3 nucleotide sequence: TGTGCCAGCAGCCTACTGGGAGGCTCCACAGATACGCAGTATTTT. Translation gives CASSLLGGSTDTQYF. The chain carries TRBV6-5 and TRBJ2-3, with a weak D call TRBD2 (6 bases). The germline CDR1 and CDR2 sequences are MNHEY and SVGAGI. This CDR3 is 15 amino acids long. The V and J ends lost 6 bases and 2 bases respectively, with 15 bases between them.

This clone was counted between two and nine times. In DNA, the CDR3 is TGTGCCAGCACCCACCGCTCTGGGGCCAACGTCCTGACTTTC. This translates into CASTHRSGANVLTF. This chain links TRBV11-2 with TRBJ2-6; D ambiguous. This CDR3 has 14 amino acids. V was cut by 7 bases and J by 0 bases, with 7 bases left in between. Germline CDR1 reads SGHAT; CDR2 reads FQNNGV. The full variable domain, rest sourced from reference TRBV11-2 and TRBJ2-6, is EAGVAQSPRYKIIEKRQSVAFWCNPISGHATLYWYQQILGQGPKLLIQFQNNGVVDDSQLPKDRFSAERLKGVDSTLKIQPAKLEDSAVYLCASTHRSGANVLTFGAGSRLTVL.

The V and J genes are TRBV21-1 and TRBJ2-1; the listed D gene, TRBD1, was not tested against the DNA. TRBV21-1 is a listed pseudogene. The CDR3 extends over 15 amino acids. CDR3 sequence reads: CASTIIGVTKGEQFF. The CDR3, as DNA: TGTGCCAGCACCATAATAGGGGTGACAAAGGGTGAGCAGTTCTTC.

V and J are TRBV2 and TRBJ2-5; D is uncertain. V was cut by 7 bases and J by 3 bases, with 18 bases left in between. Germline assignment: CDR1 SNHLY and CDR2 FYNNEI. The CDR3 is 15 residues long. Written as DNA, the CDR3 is TGTGCCAGCACCCCCGAAGGTGATGCCAAAGAGACCCAGTACTTC. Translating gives CASTPEGDAKETQYF.

The CDR3 nucleotides read TGTGCCAGCGGGATGGCCCCCGATGGCTACACCTTC. Amino acid sequence: CASGMAPDGYTF. The rearrangement links TRBV7-9 to TRBJ1-2; D gene uncertain. This CDR3 comprises 12 residues. Germline CDR1 and CDR2: SEHNR and FQNEAQ (reference sequence). V lost 8 bases to trimming and J lost 6 bases, with 13 bases between them.

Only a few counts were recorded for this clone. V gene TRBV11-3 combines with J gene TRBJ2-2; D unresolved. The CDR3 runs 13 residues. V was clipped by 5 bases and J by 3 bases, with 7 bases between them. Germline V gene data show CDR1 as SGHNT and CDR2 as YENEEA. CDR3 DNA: TGTGCCAGCAGCGCAAAGTACACCGGGGAGCTGTTTTTT. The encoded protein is CASSAKYTGELFF. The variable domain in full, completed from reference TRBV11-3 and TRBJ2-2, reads EAGVVQSPRYKIIEKKQPVAFWCNPISGHNTLYWYLQNLGQGPELLIRYENEEAVDDSQLPKDRFSAERLKGVDSTLKIQPAELGDSAVYLCASSAKYTGELFFGEGSRLTVL.

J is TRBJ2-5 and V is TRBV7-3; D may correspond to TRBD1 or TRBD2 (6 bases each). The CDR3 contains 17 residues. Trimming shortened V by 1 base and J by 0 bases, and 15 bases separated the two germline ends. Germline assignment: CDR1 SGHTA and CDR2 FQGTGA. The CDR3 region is CASSLRGVDRYQETQYF. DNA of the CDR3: TGTGCCAGCAGCTTAAGGGGGGTAGACAGGTACCAAGAGACCCAGTACTTC.

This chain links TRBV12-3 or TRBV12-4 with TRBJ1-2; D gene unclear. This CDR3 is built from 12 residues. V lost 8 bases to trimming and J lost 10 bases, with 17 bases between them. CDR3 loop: CASASPSRHYTF. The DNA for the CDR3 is TGTGCCAGCGCATCTCCCAGTCGCCACTACACCTTC.

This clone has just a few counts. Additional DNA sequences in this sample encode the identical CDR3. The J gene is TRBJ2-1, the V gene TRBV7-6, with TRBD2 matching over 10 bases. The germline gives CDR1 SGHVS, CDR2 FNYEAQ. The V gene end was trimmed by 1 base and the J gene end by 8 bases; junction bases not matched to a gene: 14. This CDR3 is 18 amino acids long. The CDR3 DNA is TGTGCCAGCAGCTTAGGGGGACCGGGTAGCGGGGGGTCCGATGAGCAGTTCTTC. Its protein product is CASSLGGPGSGGSDEQFF.

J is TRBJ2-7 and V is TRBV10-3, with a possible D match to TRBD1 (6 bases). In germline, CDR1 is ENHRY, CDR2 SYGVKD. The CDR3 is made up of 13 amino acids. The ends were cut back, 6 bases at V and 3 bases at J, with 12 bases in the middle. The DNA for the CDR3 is TGTGCCATCAGGGACAGTCAAGTCTACGAGCAGTACTTC. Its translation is CAIRDSQVYEQYF.